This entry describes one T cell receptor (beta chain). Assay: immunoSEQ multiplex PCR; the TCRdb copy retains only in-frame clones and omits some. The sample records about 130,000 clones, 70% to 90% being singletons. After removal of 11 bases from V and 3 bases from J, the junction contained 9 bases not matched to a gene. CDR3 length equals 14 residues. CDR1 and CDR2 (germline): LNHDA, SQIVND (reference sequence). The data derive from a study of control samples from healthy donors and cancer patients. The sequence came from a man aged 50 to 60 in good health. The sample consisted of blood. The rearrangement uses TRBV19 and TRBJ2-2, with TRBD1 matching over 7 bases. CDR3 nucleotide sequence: TGTGCCTCCCGAAGAGGGGGCGACACCGGGGAGCTGTTTTTT. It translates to CASRRGGDTGELFF. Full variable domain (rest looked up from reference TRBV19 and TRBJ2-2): DGGITQSPKYLFRKEGQNVTLSCEQNLNHDAMYWYRQDPGQGLRLIYYSQIVNDFQKGDIAEGYSVSREKKESFPLTVTSAQKNPTAFYLCASRRGGDTGELFFGEGSRLTVL.